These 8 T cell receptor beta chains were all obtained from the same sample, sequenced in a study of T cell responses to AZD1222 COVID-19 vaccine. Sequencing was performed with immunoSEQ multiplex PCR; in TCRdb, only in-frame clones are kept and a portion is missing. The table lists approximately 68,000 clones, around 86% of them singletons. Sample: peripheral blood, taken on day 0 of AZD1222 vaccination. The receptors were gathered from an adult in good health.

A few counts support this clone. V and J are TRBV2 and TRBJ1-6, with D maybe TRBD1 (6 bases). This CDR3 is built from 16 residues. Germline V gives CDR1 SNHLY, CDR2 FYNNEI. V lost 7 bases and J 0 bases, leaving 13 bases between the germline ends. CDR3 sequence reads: CASNEQGGSYNSPLHF. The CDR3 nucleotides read TGTGCCAGCAACGAACAGGGAGGCTCCTATAATTCACCCCTCCACTTT.

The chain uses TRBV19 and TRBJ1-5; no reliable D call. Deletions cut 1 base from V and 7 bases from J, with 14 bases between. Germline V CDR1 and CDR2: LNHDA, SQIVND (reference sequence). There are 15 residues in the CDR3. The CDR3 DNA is TGTGCCAGTAGTATAGGGACGCCTTTTCCACAGCCCCAGCATTTT. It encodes CASSIGTPFPQPQHF. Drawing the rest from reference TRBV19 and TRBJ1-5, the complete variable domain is DGGITQSPKYLFRKEGQNVTLSCEQNLNHDAMYWYRQDPGQGLRLIYYSQIVNDFQKGDIAEGYSVSREKKESFPLTVTSAQKNPTAFYLCASSIGTPFPQPQHFGDGTRLSIL.

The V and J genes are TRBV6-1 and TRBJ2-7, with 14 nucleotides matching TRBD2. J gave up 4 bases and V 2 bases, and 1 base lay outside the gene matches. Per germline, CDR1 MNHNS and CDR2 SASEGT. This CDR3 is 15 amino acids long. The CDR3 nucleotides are TGTGCCAGCAGTGAAAGGACTAGCGGGGGGTACGAGCAGTACTTC. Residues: CASSERTSGGYEQYF.

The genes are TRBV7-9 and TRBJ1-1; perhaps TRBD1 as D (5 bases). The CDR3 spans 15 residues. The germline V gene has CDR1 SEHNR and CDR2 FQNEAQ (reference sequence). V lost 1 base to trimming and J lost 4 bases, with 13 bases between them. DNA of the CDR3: TGTGCCAGCAGCTTAGTGGCGGGGACGGGCACTGAAGCTTTCTTT. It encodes CASSLVAGTGTEAFF.

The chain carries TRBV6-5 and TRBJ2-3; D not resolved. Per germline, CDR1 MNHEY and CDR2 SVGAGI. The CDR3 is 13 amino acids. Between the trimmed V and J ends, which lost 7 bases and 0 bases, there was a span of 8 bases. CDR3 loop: CASTVPSTDTQYF. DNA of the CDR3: TGTGCCAGCACCGTCCCTAGCACAGATACGCAGTATTTT.

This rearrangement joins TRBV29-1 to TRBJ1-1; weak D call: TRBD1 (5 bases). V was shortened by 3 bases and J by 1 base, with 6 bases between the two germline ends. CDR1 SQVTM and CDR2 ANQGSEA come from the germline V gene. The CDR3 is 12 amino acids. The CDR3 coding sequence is TGCAGCGTTGACAGGGAGAACACTGAAGCTTTCTTT. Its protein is CSVDRENTEAFF. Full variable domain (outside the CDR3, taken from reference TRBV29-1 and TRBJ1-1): SAVISQKPSRDICQRGTSLTIQCQVDSQVTMMFWYRQQPGQSLTLIATANQGSEATYESGFVIDKFPISRPNLTFSTLTVSNMSPEDSSIYLCSVDRENTEAFFGQGTRLTVV.

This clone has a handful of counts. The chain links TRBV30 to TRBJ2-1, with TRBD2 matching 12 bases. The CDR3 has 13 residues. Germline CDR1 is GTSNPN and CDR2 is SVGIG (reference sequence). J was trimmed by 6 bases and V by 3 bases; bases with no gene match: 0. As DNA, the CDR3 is TGTGCCTGGAGGACTAGCGGGGGCAATGAGCAGTTCTTC. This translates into CAWRTSGGNEQFF.

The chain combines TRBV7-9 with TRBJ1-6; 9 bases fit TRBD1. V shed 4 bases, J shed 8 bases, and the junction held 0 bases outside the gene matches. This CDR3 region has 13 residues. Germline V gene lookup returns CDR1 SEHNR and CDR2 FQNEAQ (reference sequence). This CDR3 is CASSWTGDSPLHF. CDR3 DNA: TGTGCCAGCAGCTGGACAGGGGATTCACCCCTCCACTTT.